This TCR beta chain was observed in a study of tumor-infiltrating lymphocytes in primary liver carcinoma. This CDR3 region has 16 residues. Germline CDR1 reads LGHNA; CDR2 reads YNFKEQ. Co-extraction of RNA and DNA was performed on about 18-30 mg of unsorted bulk tissue. Treatment of the patients' primary liver carcinoma consisted of surgical resection. With respect to this clonotype: A read error may account for a junction end that differs from germline.

Total RNA amounting to around 530 ng was the source from which TCR beta cDNA was made with a constant-region primer. The TCR beta library was amplified through three nested multiplex PCR rounds in a modified ARM-PCR procedure. Two initial PCR rounds of about 10 cycles each paired TRBV1-TRBV30 forward primers with a C-beta reverse primer. TCRdb itself ran the multiplex PCR reads through MiXCR, one entry per CDR3 protein. The table shows 99,000 or so distinct CDR3 sequences, with 69% occurring only once. V usage is TRBV4-2 and J usage is TRBJ1-2; D might be TRBD1 (5 bases). Sequencing was performed on liver tumor tissue from sampling region 5. Indicated subset: tumor region T5, tumor centre. The receptor comes from a woman aged 60-75 years with primary liver carcinoma and hepatitis B virus infection. DNA for the CDR3: TGTGTCAGCAGCCAGGAGGGGATCTCTGATCGATATGGCTACACCTTC. It codes for CVSSQEGISDRYGYTF.